This T cell receptor beta chain was sequenced in a study of cytomegalovirus exposure and HLA in healthy donors (TCRdb year 2017). About the study as a whole: The roughly 670 repertoires of the first cohort and the roughly 120 validation repertoires were produced on the same platform, according to a later analysis. The study was designed to test whether signatures of past pathogen exposure could be identified by cataloging public T cell receptors. To predict cytomegalovirus infection status, the study combined high-throughput TCR immunosequencing, statistical association of individual TCRs with disease status, and machine learning. Besides the first cohort of 500 to 700 subjects, a separate validation cohort made up of 120 different subjects was used.

As for this clone: There is no known antigen for this receptor. Base qualities are not recorded, but no much larger clone differs from it by a single base.

Donors formed part of the validation cohort, which comprised 120 or so subjects and was distinct from the first cohort of 690 or so subjects. Overall study results and their limits: The authors suggested that the approach could potentially be generalized to other disease states and immunological phenotypes. The study listed over 150 TCR beta chains as associated with cytomegalovirus. Of the cluster scores, roughly 95% were above 0 in a later analysis, which found that TCRs clustered in the first cohort also tended to co-occur in the 95 to 150 validation repertoires. A later analysis had no HLA typing for the validation cohort, so co-occurrence there was scored across all 130 or so repertoires. The classifier was reported to diagnose cytomegalovirus status with high specificity and sensitivity in both the original cohort and the validation cohort. Most TCR sequences were seen in very few donors, while some public TCRs were found in many individuals. In vitro tests confirmed that a few of the cytomegalovirus-associated TCR beta chains recognize cytomegalovirus antigens.

The CDR3 contains 13 residues, cysteine and phenylalanine counted. Just the 39-base CDR3 DNA is kept, in frame starting at base 1. V is reduced by 4 bases and J by 5 bases, leaving a spacing of 14 bases between them. Via the germline V gene, CDR1 is SQVTM and CDR2 ANQGSEA. The library was generated by the immunoSEQ multiplex PCR assay. The authors processed their data as follows. A statistical classification framework was built to diagnose cytomegalovirus status from the catalog of TCR beta chain sequences. TCRdb carries this immuneACCESS record with in-frame sequences only. Its versions omit some clonotypes, under half of them owing to an unresolved V gene in the studies checked, with the rest unexplained. From that table come the V and J calls and clone size; the DNA was used to work out D and trimming. For this sample the table gives about 350,000 clones, of which roughly 87% were detected only once. The top ten hold approximately 1% of the sample.

Recombination linked TRBV29-1 to TRBJ1-1, with TRBD1 tentatively as D gene (6 bases match). The clonotype comes from a woman aged 25 to 39 in good health and CMV-seropositive. The sequenced material came from PBMCs. The CDR3 is CSVVKGGGTEAFF. The sequenced DNA is TGCAGCGTTGTGAAGGGAGGGGGAACTGAAGCTTTCTTT.